A selection of T cell receptor beta chains follows, all from one sample in a study of spatial heterogeneity in lung cancer. TCRdb analysed the 5' RACE reads with MiXCR anew, one entry per CDR3 protein. Of tens of thousands of distinct CDR3 sequences in the sample, 5.2% were seen once. Source: PBMCs, taken at surgery. The source is a female donor with early-stage non-small cell lung cancer. CDR3s include the opening cysteine and the closing phenylalanine or tryptophan. Fields, in order: J gene, D gene, clone size, V gene, CDR3 protein, CDR3 DNA. D genes are given only for firm matches. Clone sizes are given selectively: once, few, many, or a class where the clone is expanded.

TRBJ1-5	NA	many	TRBV28	CASSGLLSNQPQHF	TGTGCCAGCAGCGGACTTCTTAGCAATCAGCCCCAGCATTTT
TRBJ1-2	TRBD1	medium-sized	TRBV29-1	CSELPDRDRVNYGYTF	TGCAGCGAGCTCCCAGACCGGGACAGGGTTAACTATGGCTACACCTTC
TRBJ2-1	TRBD2	NA	TRBV5-1	CASSSTSGATSF	TGCGCCAGCAGCTCAACTAGCGGGGCAACTTCCTTC
TRBJ2-3	TRBD2	NA	TRBV28	CASSYPGLAGGPASTDTQYF	TGTGCCAGCAGTTACCCGGGACTAGCGGGGGGGCCCGCTAGCACAGATACGCAGTATTTT
TRBJ2-7	NA	many	TRBV5-1	CASRRTQGLYEQYF	TGCGCCAGCAGGAGGACACAGGGCCTCTACGAGCAGTACTTC
TRBJ2-5	NA	many	TRBV27	CASSSMGGLRETQYF	TGTGCCAGCAGTTCAATGGGCGGACTAAGAGAGACCCAGTACTTC
TRBJ2-5	NA	few	TRBV7-2	CASSSPGHTKAQYF	TGTGCCAGCAGCTCACCAGGGCATACTAAGGCCCAGTACTTC
TRBJ1-1	NA	NA	TRBV7-6	CASSLDRGNTEAFF	TGTGCCAGCAGCTTAGATAGAGGGAACACTGAAGCTTTCTTT
TRBJ2-3	TRBD1	many	TRBV7-9	CASSLWTGSTDTQYF	TGTGCCAGCAGCTTATGGACAGGGAGCACAGATACGCAGTATTTT
TRBJ2-7	TRBD2	few	TRBV11-2	CASSLLAAGGSEQYF	TGTGCCAGCAGCTTACTGGCAGCGGGAGGTTCCGAGCAGTACTTC
TRBJ1-2	NA	NA	TRBV6-6	CASSYDRSYGYTF	TGTGCCAGCAGTTACGACCGTAGCTATGGCTACACCTTC